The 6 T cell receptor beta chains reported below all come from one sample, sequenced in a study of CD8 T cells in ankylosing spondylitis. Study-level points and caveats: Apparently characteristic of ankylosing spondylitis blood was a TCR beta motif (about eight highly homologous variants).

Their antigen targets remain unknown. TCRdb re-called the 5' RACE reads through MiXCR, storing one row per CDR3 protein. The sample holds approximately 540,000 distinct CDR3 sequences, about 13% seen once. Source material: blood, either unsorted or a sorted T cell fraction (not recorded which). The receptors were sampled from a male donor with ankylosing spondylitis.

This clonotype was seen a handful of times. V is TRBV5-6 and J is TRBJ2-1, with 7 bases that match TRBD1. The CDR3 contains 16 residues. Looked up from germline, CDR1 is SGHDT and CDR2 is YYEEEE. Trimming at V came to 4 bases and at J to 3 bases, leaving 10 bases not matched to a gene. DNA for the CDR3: TGTGCCAGCAGCGACCTGGGGACAGCCGACTACAATGAGCAGTTCTTC. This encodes CASSDLGTADYNEQFF.

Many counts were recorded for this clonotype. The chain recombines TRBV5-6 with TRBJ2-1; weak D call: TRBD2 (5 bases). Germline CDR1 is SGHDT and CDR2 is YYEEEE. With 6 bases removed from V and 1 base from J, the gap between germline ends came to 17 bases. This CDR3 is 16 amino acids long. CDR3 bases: TGTGCCAGCACCCCTAGAGAGCGGAGGTCCTACAATGAGCAGTTCTTC. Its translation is CASTPRERRSYNEQFF.

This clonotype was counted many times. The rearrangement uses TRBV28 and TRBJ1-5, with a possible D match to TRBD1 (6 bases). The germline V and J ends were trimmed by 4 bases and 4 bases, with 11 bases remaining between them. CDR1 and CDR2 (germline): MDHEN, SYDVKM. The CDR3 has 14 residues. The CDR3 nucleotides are TGTGCCAGCAGTTCAATACAGGGTAATCAGCCCCAGCATTTT. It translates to CASSSIQGNQPQHF.

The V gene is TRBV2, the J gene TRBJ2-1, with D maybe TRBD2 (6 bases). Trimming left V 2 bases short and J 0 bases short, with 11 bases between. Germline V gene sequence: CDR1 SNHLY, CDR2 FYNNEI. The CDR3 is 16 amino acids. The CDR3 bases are TGTGCCAGCAGTGAAATGGGACTTGGCTCCTACAATGAGCAGTTCTTC. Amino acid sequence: CASSEMGLGSYNEQFF. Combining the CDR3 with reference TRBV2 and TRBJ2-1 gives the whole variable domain EPEVTQTPSHQVTQMGQEVILRCVPISNHLYFYWYRQILGQKVEFLVSFYNNEISEKSEIFDDQFSVERPDGSNFTLKIRSTKLEDSAMYFCASSEMGLGSYNEQFFGPGTRLTVL.

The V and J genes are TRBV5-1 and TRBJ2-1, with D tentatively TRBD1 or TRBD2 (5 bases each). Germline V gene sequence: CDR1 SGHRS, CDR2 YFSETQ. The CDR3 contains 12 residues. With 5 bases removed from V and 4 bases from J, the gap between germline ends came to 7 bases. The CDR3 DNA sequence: TGCGCCAGCAGGGGGGAATACAATGAGCAGTTCTTC. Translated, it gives CASRGEYNEQFF.

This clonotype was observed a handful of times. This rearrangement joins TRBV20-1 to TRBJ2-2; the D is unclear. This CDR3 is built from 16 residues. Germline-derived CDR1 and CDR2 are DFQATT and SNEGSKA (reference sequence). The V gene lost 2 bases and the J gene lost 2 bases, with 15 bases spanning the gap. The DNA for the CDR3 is TGCAGTGCTAGAACTCTTGGGCTAGAAAACACCGGGGAGCTGTTTTTT. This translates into CSARTLGLENTGELFF.